A single sample is the source of the 28 T cell receptor beta chains below, sequenced in a study of early T cells in non-severe SARS-CoV-2 infection. TCRdb reprocessed the 5' RACE reads with MiXCR, giving one entry per CDR3 protein. The repertoire has some 100,000 distinct CDR3 sequences, about 14% of them found once; the top ten carry 0.45% to 0.75%. Specimen: whole blood. These receptors were collected from an adult who was a healthcare worker with PCR-confirmed SARS-CoV-2 infection or an uninfected control (not recorded which).

The chain links TRBV20-1 to TRBJ1-1; D gene uncertain. Between the trimmed V and J ends, which lost 0 bases and 9 bases, there was a span of 14 bases. This CDR3 is built from 13 residues. Germline CDR1 is DFQATT and CDR2 is SNEGSKA (reference sequence). CDR3 nucleotides: TGCAGTGCTAGAGATCATAGTACACCTAAAGCTTTCTTT. The encoded protein is CSARDHSTPKAFF.

The sample holds many counts of this clonotype. The chain is built from TRBV5-1 and TRBJ2-7, with TRBD1 matching over 9 bases. The CDR3 runs to 14 residues. Trimming cost V 3 bases and J 6 bases; bases outside gene matches: 7. Germline loops: CDR1 SGHRS, CDR2 YFSETQ. The DNA of the CDR3 is TGCGCCAGCAGCTCGACCGGGACAGGGTTCGAGCAGTACGTC. Its translation: CASSSTGTGFEQYV.

The V call is TRBV10-3, the J call TRBJ2-1, with TRBD1 matching over 9 bases. The germline CDR1 and CDR2 sequences are ENHRY and SYGVKD. Losses at the gene ends were 2 bases for V and 0 bases for J; bases not matched to a gene: 2. The CDR3 length is 16 residues. CDR3 bases: TGTGCCATCAGTGAGGGGACAGGGATCTCCTACAATGAGCAGTTCTTC. Its protein product is CAISEGTGISYNEQFF.

This clonotype turned up a few times. This sequence joins TRBV10-3 and TRBJ2-1; 9 bases fit TRBD1. V gave up 4 bases and J gave up 8 bases; unmatched junction bases: 6. CDR1 and CDR2 (germline): ENHRY, SYGVKD. The CDR3 totals 14 residues. CDR3 coding DNA: TGTGCCATCAGTGGGTCGGACAGGGGTGATGAGCAGTTCTTC. Its translation: CAISGSDRGDEQFF.

This clonotype was found many times. The gene calls are TRBV6-2 or TRBV6-3 and TRBJ2-1; TRBD2 agrees at 13 bases. The germline V gene has CDR1 MNHEY and CDR2 SVGEGT. The CDR3 length is 19 residues. The J segment lost 5 bases and the V segment lost 6 bases, leaving 16 bases of the junction unmatched. The CDR3 region has the DNA TGTGCCAGCAGCAACAGCCGGGACAGGGGGACTAGCGGGAACAATGAGCAGTTCTTC. This translates into CASSNSRDRGTSGNNEQFF.

This clonotype appeared many times. The chain couples TRBV6-6 to TRBJ1-5, with D tentatively TRBD1 (6 bases). V was shortened by 6 bases and J by 6 bases, with 15 bases between the two germline ends. Germline V gives CDR1 MNHNY, CDR2 SVGAGI (reference sequence). The CDR3 has 14 residues. This chain's CDR3 is CASSQQGGGQPQHF. CDR3 in DNA: TGTGCCAGCAGCCAACAGGGAGGCGGTCAGCCCCAGCATTTT.

The rearrangement uses TRBV27 and TRBJ2-6; 8 positions match TRBD2. The germline V gene has CDR1 MNHEY and CDR2 SMNVEV (reference sequence). V was pared by 3 bases and J by 0 bases, with 4 bases of the junction left unmatched. The CDR3 has 17 amino acids. CDR3 in DNA: TGTGCCAGCAGTTTTTCGGGGGGGACCTCTGGGGCCAACGTCCTGACTTTC. Protein sequence: CASSFSGGTSGANVLTF.

This clonotype turned up a few times. V usage is TRBV10-3 and J usage is TRBJ1-4; the match to TRBD1 covers 10 bases. There are 14 residues in the CDR3. After removal of 11 bases from V and 5 bases from J, the junction contained 8 bases not matched to a gene. Per germline, CDR1 ENHRY and CDR2 SYGVKD. The CDR3 protein is CASSVGQGNEKLFF. In nucleotides, the CDR3 is TGTGCCTCATCAGTGGGACAGGGGAATGAAAAACTGTTTTTT.

The table lists this clonotype with a few counts. This chain links TRBV24-1 with TRBJ2-3, with D possibly matching TRBD1 (6 bases). The germline gives CDR1 KGHDR, CDR2 SFDVKD. Deletions cut 10 bases from V and 0 bases from J, with 10 bases between. The CDR3 is 13 amino acids. The CDR3 spells CATSGHSTDTQYF. The CDR3 bases are TGTGCCACTTCGGGACACAGCACAGATACGCAGTATTTT.

V usage is TRBV2 and J usage is TRBJ2-5; TRBD1 matches 7 bases. From germline, CDR1 is SNHLY and CDR2 FYNNEI. CDR3 length: 14 residues. Trimming removed 8 bases from V and 0 bases from J; junction bases left unmatched: 6. In DNA, the CDR3 is TGTGCCAGCGTAAGGGACAGCAACCAAGAGACCCAGTACTTC. It translates to CASVRDSNQETQYF. Full variable domain (remainder filled in from reference TRBV2 and TRBJ2-5): EPEVTQTPSHQVTQMGQEVILRCVPISNHLYFYWYRQILGQKVEFLVSFYNNEISEKSEIFDDQFSVERPDGSNFTLKIRSTKLEDSAMYFCASVRDSNQETQYFGPGTRLLVL.

The genes are TRBV19 and TRBJ1-5; D remains unclear. The germline gives CDR1 LNHDA, CDR2 SQIVND (reference sequence). Trimming took 1 base from V and 5 from J, leaving 12 bases between them. The CDR3 has 15 residues. This CDR3 is CASSIVAQLDQPQHF. The CDR3 region has the DNA TGTGCCAGTAGTATAGTAGCACAGTTAGATCAGCCCCAGCATTTT.

This clonotype was seen more than once but under ten times. The V and J genes are TRBV3-1 and TRBJ1-3, with D unclear. CDR1 is LGHDT, CDR2 YNNKEL, per germline (reference sequence). V was shortened by 0 bases and J by 0 bases, with 15 bases between the two germline ends. The CDR3 sequence is 18 residues long. This CDR3 reads CASSQDDAAKSSGNTIYF. CDR3 DNA sequence: TGTGCCAGCAGCCAAGATGACGCAGCCAAGAGCTCTGGAAACACCATATATTTT.

The chain links TRBV29-1 to TRBJ2-3; TRBD2 matches at 11 bases. J gave up 0 bases and V 6 bases, and 5 bases lay outside the gene matches. Germline V gene sequence: CDR1 SQVTM, CDR2 ANQGSEA. The CDR3 spans 15 residues. The CDR3: CSVRGLAASTDTQYF. CDR3 sequence (DNA): TGCAGCGTCCGGGGACTAGCGGCTAGCACAGATACGCAGTATTTT.

V usage is TRBV12-3 or TRBV12-4 and J usage is TRBJ1-2, with D unclear. The V gene lost 1 base and the J gene lost 4 bases, with 7 bases spanning the gap. This CDR3 spans 13 amino acids. CDR3 nucleotide sequence: TGTGCCAGCAGTTTAGGGGTTACCTATGGCTACACCTTC. This sequence encodes CASSLGVTYGYTF.

There are a few counts of this clonotype. The J gene is TRBJ2-5, the V gene TRBV6-2 or TRBV6-3, with D possibly being TRBD2 (7 bases). CDR1 and CDR2 from the germline V gene are MNHEY and SVGEGT. CDR3 length equals 18 residues. V was trimmed by 3 bases and J by 0 bases, leaving 20 bases between them. The CDR3 region has the DNA TGTGCCAGCAGTTATCAGGGTCGGGGGGCGATGCACCAAGAGACCCAGTACTTC. Translating it yields CASSYQGRGAMHQETQYF.

In this sample, this clonotype turned up many times. The chain carries TRBV5-1 and TRBJ2-5, with 8 bases lining up with TRBD1. This CDR3 is built from 14 residues. J lost 5 bases, V lost 5 bases, and 8 bases had no gene match. Germline V gives CDR1 SGHRS, CDR2 YFSETQ. This CDR3 is CASSSDRGGETQYF. The CDR3 nucleotides read TGCGCCAGCAGTTCTGACAGGGGCGGCGAGACCCAGTACTTC.

This clonotype has at least ten counts. The chain carries TRBV29-1 and TRBJ2-1; the D is unclear. V lost 3 bases, J lost 6 bases, and 9 bases lay in between. The CDR3 sequence is 12 residues long. The V gene's germline CDR1 is SQVTM and CDR2 ANQGSEA. The CDR3 spells CSVDLAINEQFF. CDR3 bases: TGCAGCGTTGATCTGGCGATCAATGAGCAGTTCTTC.

This clonotype has only a few counts. V is TRBV5-1 and J is TRBJ1-3, with no clear D. The CDR3 runs to 13 residues. Germline loops: CDR1 SGHRS, CDR2 YFSETQ. V lost 0 bases to trimming and J lost 4 bases, with 5 bases between them. CDR3 nucleotide sequence: TGCGCCAGCAGCTTGGGGGAGGGAAACACCATATATTTT. Protein: CASSLGEGNTIYF.

The V gene is TRBV5-1, the J gene TRBJ1-5; 8 bases match TRBD1. Germline-derived CDR1 and CDR2 are SGHRS and YFSETQ. Losses at the gene ends were 3 bases for V and 2 bases for J; bases not matched to a gene: 4. There are 15 residues in the CDR3. DNA for the CDR3: TGCGCCAGCAGCTGGACAGGGATAGGCAATCAGCCCCAGCATTTT. It specifies CASSWTGIGNQPQHF.

This sequence joins TRBV7-2 and TRBJ2-5; the D gene is possibly TRBD2 (6 bases). CDR3 length equals 14 residues. Deletions cut 3 bases from V and 1 base from J, with 9 bases between. Germline V CDR1 and CDR2: SGHTA, FQGNSA. The CDR3 DNA reads as TGTGCCAGCAGCTTTTTCGGGAGCCAAGAGACCCAGTACTTC. Protein product: CASSFFGSQETQYF.

This clonotype showed up just a few times. The V gene is TRBV12-3 or TRBV12-4, the J gene TRBJ1-2; 8 bases are shared with TRBD1. With V trimmed by 6 bases and J by 4 bases, 10 bases remained unmatched. The CDR3 runs to 15 residues. CDR3 coding DNA: TGTGCCAGCAGCCGGCCCCAGGGGGCTGGCTATGGCTACACCTTC. It yields the protein CASSRPQGAGYGYTF.

The chain joins TRBV29-1 to TRBJ1-2, with D uncertain. The CDR3 contains 11 residues. Germline-derived CDR1 and CDR2 are SQVTM and ANQGSEA. V was trimmed by 8 bases and J by 6 bases, leaving 13 bases between them. CDR3 residues: CSTAGSDGYTF. The CDR3 region has the DNA TGCAGCACCGCTGGGTCGGATGGCTACACCTTC.

The J gene is TRBJ2-5, the V gene TRBV24-1; no firm D call. Deletions cut 3 bases from V and 2 bases from J, with 12 bases between. The CDR3 runs 15 residues. Germline V gives CDR1 KGHDR, CDR2 SFDVKD. The CDR3 loop reads CATSDQKGFQETQYF. For the CDR3, the DNA is TGTGCCACCAGTGATCAAAAGGGATTTCAAGAGACCCAGTACTTC.

The CDR3 sequence: CSVFGGDSGTDTQYF. Written as DNA, the CDR3 is TGCAGCGTTTTTGGGGGTGATAGTGGCACAGATACGCAGTATTTT. The genes are TRBV29-1 and TRBJ2-3, with D perhaps TRBD1 or TRBD2 (5 bases each). Germline CDR1 and CDR2: SQVTM and ANQGSEA. This CDR3 comprises 15 residues. V shed 5 bases and J shed 1 base, with 16 bases lying between them.

This clonotype was seen a few times. The chain recombines TRBV6-9 with TRBJ2-1; 8 bases map to TRBD2. The CDR3 has 15 residues. CDR1 and CDR2 from the germline V gene are MNHGY and SVAAGI. Trimming cost V 7 bases and J 0 bases; bases outside gene matches: 5. CDR3 region: CASNVTSASYNEQFF. The CDR3 nucleotides read TGTGCCAGCAACGTGACTAGCGCCTCCTACAATGAGCAGTTCTTC.

Comment on this clonotype: A clone one base away is much larger, so this may be a read error. This chain joins TRBV9 and TRBJ2-3; TRBD2 is a possible D gene (6 bases). From germline, CDR1 is SGDLS and CDR2 YYNGEE. The CDR3 length is 16 residues. The ends were cut back, 4 bases at V and 0 bases at J, with 15 bases in the middle. The CDR3 reads CASSIEGGVSTDTQYF. CDR3 coding DNA: TGTGCCAGCAGCATAGAAGGCGGGGTAAGCACAGATACGCAGTATTTT.

For the CDR3, the DNA is TGTGCCAGCAGTCCCCAGGGCCTAAGGTCTGATGGCTACACCTTC. It encodes CASSPQGLRSDGYTF. The chain links TRBV6-2 or TRBV6-3 to TRBJ1-2; TRBD1 is a possible D gene (5 bases). Germline CDR1 is MNHEY and CDR2 is SVGEGT. The CDR3 extends over 15 amino acids. Trimming took off 5 bases at V and 6 bases at J, with 19 bases between the two ends.

The gene calls are TRBV6-2 or TRBV6-3 and TRBJ2-6, with D uncertain. The CDR3 has 14 amino acids. Trimming left V 8 bases short and J 3 bases short, with 11 bases between. Germline V CDR1 and CDR2: MNHEY, SVGEGT. DNA of the CDR3: TGTGCCAGCTCATACTCCATTGGGGCCAACGTCCTGACTTTC. It codes for CASSYSIGANVLTF.